This T cell receptor (beta chain) emerged from a study of blood T cell repertoires in COVID-19. Study details: Spain, Italy and the United States supplied samples that represented acute and convalescent COVID-19. In each case, the material was cDNA or gDNA derived from T cells, B-cell-depleted T cells, or PBMCs.

The V and J ends lost 3 bases and 2 bases respectively, with 14 bases between them. This CDR3 has 16 amino acids. Per germline, CDR1 SGDLS and CDR2 YYNGEE. As originally analysed: How many nucleated cells were present was estimated from reference gene primer amplification. The data were produced by immunoSEQ multiplex PCR, yet TCRdb's version contains in-frame clones alone and is incomplete. The V and J calls and clone size are taken from that table; D and trimming were inferred from the DNA. The top ten hold approximately 3% of the sample, which has roughly 220,000 clones, 65% to 85% seen once. The rearrangement joins TRBV9 to TRBJ1-4; tentative D call: TRBD1 (6 bases). Sequencing input: peripheral blood. The receptor was isolated from a woman aged 30 to 39 who had recovered from COVID-19. CDR3 nucleotide sequence: TGTGCCAGCAGCGAGGGACCAGGGGCTACTAATGAAAAACTGTTTTTT. The encoded protein is CASSEGPGATNEKLFF.